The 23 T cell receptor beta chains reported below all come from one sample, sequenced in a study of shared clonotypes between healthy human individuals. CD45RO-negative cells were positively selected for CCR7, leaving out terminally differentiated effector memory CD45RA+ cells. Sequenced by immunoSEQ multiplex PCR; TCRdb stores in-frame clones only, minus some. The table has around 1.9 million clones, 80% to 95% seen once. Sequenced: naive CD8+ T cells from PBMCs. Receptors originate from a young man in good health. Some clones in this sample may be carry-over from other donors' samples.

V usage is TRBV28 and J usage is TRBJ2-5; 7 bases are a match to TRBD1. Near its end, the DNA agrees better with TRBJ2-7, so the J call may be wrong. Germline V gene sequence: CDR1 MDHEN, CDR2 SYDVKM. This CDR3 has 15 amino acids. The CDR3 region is CASRQEQGSRHEQYF. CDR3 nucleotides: TGTGCCAGCAGGCAAGAACAGGGGTCGCGCCACGAGCAGTACTTC.

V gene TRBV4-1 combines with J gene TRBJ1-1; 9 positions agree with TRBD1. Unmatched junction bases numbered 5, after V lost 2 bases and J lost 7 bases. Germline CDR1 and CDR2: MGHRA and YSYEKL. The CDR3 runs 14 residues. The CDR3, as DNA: TGCGCCAGCAGCCAAATCCGACAGGGGGGTGAAGCTTTCTTT. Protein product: CASSQIRQGGEAFF.

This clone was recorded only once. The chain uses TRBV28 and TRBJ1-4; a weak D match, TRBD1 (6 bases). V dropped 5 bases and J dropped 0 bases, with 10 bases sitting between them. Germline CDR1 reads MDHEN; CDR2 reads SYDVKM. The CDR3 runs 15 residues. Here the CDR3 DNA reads TGTGCCAGCAGTCTCCGGACAGCAACTAATGAAAAACTGTTTTTT. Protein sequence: CASSLRTATNEKLFF.

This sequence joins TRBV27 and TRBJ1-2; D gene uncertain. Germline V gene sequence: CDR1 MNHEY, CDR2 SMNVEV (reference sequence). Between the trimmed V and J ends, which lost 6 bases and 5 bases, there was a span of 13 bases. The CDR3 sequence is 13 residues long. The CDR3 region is CASSLGFRYGYTF. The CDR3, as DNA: TGTGCCAGCAGCCTAGGGTTCCGGTATGGCTACACCTTC.

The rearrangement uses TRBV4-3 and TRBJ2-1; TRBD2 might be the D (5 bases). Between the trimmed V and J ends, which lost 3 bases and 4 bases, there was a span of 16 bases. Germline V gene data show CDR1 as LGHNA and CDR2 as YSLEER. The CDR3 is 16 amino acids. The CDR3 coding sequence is TGCGCCAGCAGCCATGCATACCCCACTAGTTACAATGAGCAGTTCTTC. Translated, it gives CASSHAYPTSYNEQFF.

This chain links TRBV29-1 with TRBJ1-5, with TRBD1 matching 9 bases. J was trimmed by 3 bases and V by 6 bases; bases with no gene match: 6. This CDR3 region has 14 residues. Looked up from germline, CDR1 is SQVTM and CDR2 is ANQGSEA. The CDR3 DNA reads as TGCAGCGTAACCGGGACAGGGTCCAATCAGCCCCAGCATTTT. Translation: CSVTGTGSNQPQHF.

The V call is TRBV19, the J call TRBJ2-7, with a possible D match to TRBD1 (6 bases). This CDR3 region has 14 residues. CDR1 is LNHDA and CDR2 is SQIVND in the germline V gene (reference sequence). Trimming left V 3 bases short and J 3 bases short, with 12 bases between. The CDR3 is CASSMLTGDYEQYF. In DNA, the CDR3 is TGTGCCAGTAGTATGCTGACAGGCGACTACGAGCAGTACTTC.

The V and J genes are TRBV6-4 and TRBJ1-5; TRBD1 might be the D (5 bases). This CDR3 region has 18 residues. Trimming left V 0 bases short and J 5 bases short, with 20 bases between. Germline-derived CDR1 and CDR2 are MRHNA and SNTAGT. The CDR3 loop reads CASSDSSVGQGWYQPQHF. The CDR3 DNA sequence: TGTGCCAGCAGTGACTCGAGTGTGGGGCAGGGTTGGTATCAGCCCCAGCATTTT.

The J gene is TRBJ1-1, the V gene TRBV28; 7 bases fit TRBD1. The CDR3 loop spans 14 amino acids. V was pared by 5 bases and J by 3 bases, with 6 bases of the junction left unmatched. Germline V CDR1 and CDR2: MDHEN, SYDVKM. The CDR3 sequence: CASSLSGTDTEAFF. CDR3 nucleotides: TGTGCCAGCAGTCTTTCCGGGACAGACACTGAAGCTTTCTTT.

The CDR3 region is CASSTPGLASPYEQYF. The CDR3 DNA reads TGTGCCAGCAGTACACCAGGACTAGCGTCTCCCTACGAGCAGTACTTC. The chain couples TRBV2 to TRBJ2-7; 9 nucleotides align to TRBD2. Germline V CDR1 and CDR2: SNHLY, FYNNEI. CDR3 length equals 16 residues. V lost 5 bases and J lost 2; bases outside the gene matches: 10.

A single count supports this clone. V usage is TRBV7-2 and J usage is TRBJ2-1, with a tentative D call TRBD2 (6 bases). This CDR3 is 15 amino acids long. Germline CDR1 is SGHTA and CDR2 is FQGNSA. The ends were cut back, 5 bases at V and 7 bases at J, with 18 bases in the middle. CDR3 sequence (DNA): TGTGCCAGCAGCGCACGGAGGGCGGTATTTAATGAGCAGTTCTTC. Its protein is CASSARRAVFNEQFF.

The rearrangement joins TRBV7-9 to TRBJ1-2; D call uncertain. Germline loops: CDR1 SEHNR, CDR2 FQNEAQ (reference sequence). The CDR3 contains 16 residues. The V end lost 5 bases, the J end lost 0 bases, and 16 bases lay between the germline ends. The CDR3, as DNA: TGTGCCAGCAGCCGGGGTCCGCTCCAAGCTAACTATGGCTACACCTTC. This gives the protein CASSRGPLQANYGYTF.

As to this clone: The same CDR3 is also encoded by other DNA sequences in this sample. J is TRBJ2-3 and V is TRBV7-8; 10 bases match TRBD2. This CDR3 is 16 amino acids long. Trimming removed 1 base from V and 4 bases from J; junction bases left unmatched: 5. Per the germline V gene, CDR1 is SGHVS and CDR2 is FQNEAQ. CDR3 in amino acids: CASSLVLAGDSDTQYF. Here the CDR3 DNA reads TGTGCCAGCAGCTTAGTTCTAGCGGGAGATTCAGATACGCAGTATTTT.

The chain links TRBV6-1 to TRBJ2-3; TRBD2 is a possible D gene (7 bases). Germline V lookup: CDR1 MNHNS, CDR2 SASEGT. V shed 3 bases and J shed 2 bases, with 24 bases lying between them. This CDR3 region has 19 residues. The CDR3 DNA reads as TGTGCCAGCAGTGAGAGGGTGGTAGGGGGACTACATAACACAGATACGCAGTATTTT. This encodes CASSERVVGGLHNTDTQYF.

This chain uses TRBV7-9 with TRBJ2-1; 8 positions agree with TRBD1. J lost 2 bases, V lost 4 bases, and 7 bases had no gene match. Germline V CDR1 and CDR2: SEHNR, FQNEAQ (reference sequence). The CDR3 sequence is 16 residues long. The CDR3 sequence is CASSSTDRGTYNEQFF. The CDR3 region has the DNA TGTGCCAGCAGCTCCACCGACAGGGGAACCTACAATGAGCAGTTCTTC.

The DNA of the CDR3 is TGTGCCAGCAGCTTAGGGGCCCCTAAATCTGGAAACACCATATATTTT. As protein: CASSLGAPKSGNTIYF. The rearrangement links TRBV13 to TRBJ1-3; D unclear. Germline CDR1 is PRHDT and CDR2 is FYEKMQ (reference sequence). V lost 0 bases and J 1 base, leaving 10 bases between the germline ends. The CDR3 covers 16 residues.

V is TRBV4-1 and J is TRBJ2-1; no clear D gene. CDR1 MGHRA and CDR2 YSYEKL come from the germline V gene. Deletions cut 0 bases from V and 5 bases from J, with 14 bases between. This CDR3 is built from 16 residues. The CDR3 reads CASSQEDALADNEQFF. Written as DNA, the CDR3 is TGCGCCAGCAGCCAAGAGGATGCCCTCGCGGACAATGAGCAGTTCTTC.

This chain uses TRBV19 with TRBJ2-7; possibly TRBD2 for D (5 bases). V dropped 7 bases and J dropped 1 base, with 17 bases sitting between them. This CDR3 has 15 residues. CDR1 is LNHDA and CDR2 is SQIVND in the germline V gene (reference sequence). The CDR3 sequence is CASTVAGGGSYEQYF. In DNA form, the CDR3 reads TGTGCCAGTACCGTCGCGGGTGGTGGGTCCTACGAGCAGTACTTC.

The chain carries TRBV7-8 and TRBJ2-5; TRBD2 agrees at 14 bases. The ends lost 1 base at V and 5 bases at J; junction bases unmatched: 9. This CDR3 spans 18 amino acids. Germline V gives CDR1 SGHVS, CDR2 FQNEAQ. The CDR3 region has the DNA TGTGCCAGCAGCTTAGGACTAGCGGGAGGGCCCATTCTGGAGACCCAGTACTTC. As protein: CASSLGLAGGPILETQYF.

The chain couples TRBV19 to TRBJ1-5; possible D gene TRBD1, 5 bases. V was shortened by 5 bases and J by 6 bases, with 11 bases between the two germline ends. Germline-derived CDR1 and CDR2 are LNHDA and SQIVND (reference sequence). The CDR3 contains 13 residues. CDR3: CASSLDGGQPQHF. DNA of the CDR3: TGTGCCAGTAGTCTTGACGGGGGTCAGCCCCAGCATTTT.

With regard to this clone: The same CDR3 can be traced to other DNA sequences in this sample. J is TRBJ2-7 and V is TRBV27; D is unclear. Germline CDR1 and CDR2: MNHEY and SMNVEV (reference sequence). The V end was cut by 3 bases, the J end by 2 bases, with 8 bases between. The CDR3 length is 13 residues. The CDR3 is CASSFGRPYEQYF. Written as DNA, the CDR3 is TGTGCCAGCAGTTTCGGCAGACCCTACGAGCAGTACTTC.

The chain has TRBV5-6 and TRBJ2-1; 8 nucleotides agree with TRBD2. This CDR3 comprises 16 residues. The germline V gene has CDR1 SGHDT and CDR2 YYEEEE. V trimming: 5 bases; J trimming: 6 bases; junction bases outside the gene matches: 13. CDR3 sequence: CASRTGTRAKINEQFF. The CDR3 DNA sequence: TGTGCCAGCAGGACCGGGACTAGGGCAAAGATCAATGAGCAGTTCTTC.

The CDR3 coding sequence is TGTGCCAGCAGTCAAGCGGGAGGTACGGGTGAGCAGTTCTTC. Translation: CASSQAGGTGEQFF. The chain uses TRBV28 and TRBJ2-1, with 9 bases lining up with TRBD2. The germline V gene encodes CDR1 MDHEN and CDR2 SYDVKM. The ends lost 5 bases at V and 9 bases at J; junction bases unmatched: 8. The CDR3 is 14 amino acids. The entire variable domain, with the rest obtained from reference TRBV28 and TRBJ2-1, is as follows: DVKVTQSSRYLVKRTGEKVFLECVQDMDHENMFWYRQDPGLGLRLIYFSYDVKMKEKGDIPEGYSVSREKKERFSLILESASTNQTSMYLCASSQAGGTGEQFFGPGTRLTVL.